This TCR beta chain appears in the sequencing data of a study of blood T cell repertoires in COVID-19. TCRdb keeps only in-frame clones here, not all; method: immunoSEQ multiplex PCR. Of over 200,000 clones listed, more than 75% were seen once; the top ten hold roughly a sixth. The CDR3 is 12 residues long. Trimming pared 1 base from V and 6 bases from J, leaving 4 bases between. This clone occurred once. Sequenced input: PBMCs or T cells enriched from blood (not recorded which). This TCR was sampled from a man between 18 and 35 years old who had recovered from COVID-19. The rearrangement joins TRBV12-3 or TRBV12-4 to TRBJ2-1; D unclear. The CDR3 sequence is CASSLVINEQFF. The CDR3 region has the DNA TGTGCCAGCAGTTTAGTTATCAATGAGCAGTTCTTC.